This passage covers 11 T cell receptor beta chains from one sample sequenced in a study of T cells expressing NK-cell markers. Reanalyzing the 5' RACE reads, TCRdb keeps one entry per CDR3 protein, without DNA. Across fewer than 550,000 distinct CDR3 sequences, the top ten clones capture 1.4% of the sample. Sequencing used blood T cells: a sorted CD56 or NKG2C T cell subset, CD4+ or CD8+ T cells, or bulk PBMC T cells (not recorded which). The receptor set was obtained from a woman aged 45 to 65 in good health.

V is TRBV11-3 and J is TRBJ2-2; absent DNA, TCRdb's TRBD2 call cannot be checked. The CDR3 is 15 residues long. Germline assignment: CDR1 SGHNT and CDR2 YENEEA. The CDR3 sequence: CASSGGSWDTGELFF.

This chain's CDR3 is CASSTTYAGWQYF. The chain is built from TRBV5-1 and TRBJ2-7; with no DNA, the TCRdb D assignment of TRBD1 cannot be verified. There are 13 residues in the CDR3. Germline V gives CDR1 SGHRS, CDR2 YFSETQ.

The chain uses TRBV7-2 and TRBJ2-1; the TRBD2 assignment by TCRdb is unverifiable without DNA. Germline V gene data show CDR1 as SGHTA and CDR2 as FQGNSA. This CDR3 spans 15 amino acids. The CDR3: CASSLDTSGVNEQFF.

This CDR3 reads CASRSRGLADNEQFF. The chain combines TRBV25-1 with TRBJ2-1; TCRdb's D call of TRBD2 is untestable without DNA. The CDR3 loop spans 15 amino acids. Germline CDR1 MGHDK, CDR2 SYGVNS.

The chain employs TRBV19 and TRBJ2-2; TCRdb's D gene call, TRBD2, goes unchecked for lack of DNA. The CDR3 totals 15 residues. Germline CDR1 and CDR2: LNHDA and SQIVND (reference sequence). The CDR3 loop reads CASSIISLAAGELFF.

The CDR3 here is CAIGTGGLEQFF. The rearrangement links TRBV10-3 to TRBJ2-1; TCRdb selects TRBD1, and the lack of DNA leaves this call unchecked. This CDR3 has 12 amino acids. Germline V CDR1 and CDR2: ENHRY, SYGVKD.

The chain combines TRBV15 with TRBJ1-4; the TRBD1 assignment by TCRdb is unverifiable without DNA. From germline, CDR1 is LNHNV and CDR2 YYDKDF (reference sequence). The CDR3 has 14 amino acids. CDR3: CATEEGQGSSKLFF.

The chain couples TRBV6-2 or TRBV6-3 to TRBJ1-1; TCRdb proposes TRBD1, but this gene call is untestable without DNA. This CDR3 is 15 amino acids long. The germline gives CDR1 MNHEY, CDR2 SVGEGT. This chain's CDR3 is CASSYGDRTDTEAFF.

This chain uses TRBV20-1 with TRBJ2-1; TCRdb calls TRBD2, which cannot be checked without DNA. Looked up from germline, CDR1 is DFQATT and CDR2 is SNEGSKA (reference sequence). The CDR3 loop spans 14 amino acids. The CDR3 region is CSATGPASYNEQFF.

The chain recombines TRBV20-1 with TRBJ2-7; TCRdb reports TRBD2, a call that lacks DNA to check it against. Germline V lookup: CDR1 DFQATT, CDR2 SNEGSKA (reference sequence). The CDR3 sequence is 13 residues long. The CDR3 spells CSARGPSPDEQYF.

The V and J genes are TRBV7-8 and TRBJ1-5. The CDR3 consists of 15 residues. The germline gives CDR1 SGHVS, CDR2 FQNEAQ. CDR3 sequence reads: CASSLALISNQPQHF.